These 28 T cell receptor beta chains came from one sample sequenced in a study of shared clonotypes between healthy human individuals (TCRdb year 2020). CD8 naive samples were CD45RO-negative cells positively selected for CCR7, giving a CD45RA+CCR7+ population that excluded TemRA cells. Library creation used the immunoSEQ multiplex PCR assay. TCRdb holds this immuneACCESS table with in-frame rearrangements only. Some clones are missing; in checked studies, unresolved V genes explain under half, and the rest has no known cause. The sample table lists some 2 million clones, less than 95% of them with a count of one. Around 1.2% of the sample comes from the top ten. Input material: naive CD8+ T cells sorted from blood. In the paper's terms, the cell subset or site label means: CD45RA+CCR7+. The receptors derive from a man aged 18 to 35 in good health.

This chain links TRBV15 with TRBJ1-4, with D unclear. Trimming left V 0 bases short and J 4 bases short, with 9 bases between. The CDR3 sequence is 15 residues long. Germline CDR1 and CDR2: LNHNV and YYDKDF (reference sequence). CDR3 nucleotide sequence: TGTGCCACCAGCAGAGAGGGTTCTGGTAATGAAAAACTGTTTTTT. Protein: CATSREGSGNEKLFF.

Only one count was recorded for this clone. The rearrangement uses TRBV5-1 and TRBJ2-7, with D perhaps matching TRBD1 (6 bases). V dropped 0 bases and J dropped 1 base, with 11 bases sitting between them. The germline gives CDR1 SGHRS, CDR2 YFSETQ. This CDR3 region has 15 residues. For the CDR3, the DNA is TGCGCCAGCAGCTTGGCACAGGGAATTTCCTACGAGCAGTACTTC. Protein: CASSLAQGISYEQYF. Looking up the rest from reference TRBV5-1 and TRBJ2-7 gives the full variable domain: KAGVTQTPRYLIKTRGQQVTLSCSPISGHRSVSWYQQTPGQGLQFLFEYFSETQRNKGNFPGRFSGRQFSNSRSEMNVSTLELGDSALYLCASSLAQGISYEQYFGPGTRLTVT.

V is TRBV27 and J is TRBJ1-6; D uncertain. Looked up from germline, CDR1 is MNHEY and CDR2 is SMNVEV (reference sequence). V was pared by 5 bases and J by 0 bases, with 26 bases between. The CDR3 is made up of 21 amino acids. This CDR3 is CASSPRDRNIILSSYNSPLHF. The CDR3 DNA is TGTGCCAGCAGTCCAAGAGACCGAAATATTATCCTTAGCTCCTATAATTCACCCCTCCACTTT.

This rearrangement joins TRBV7-9 to TRBJ1-1; D may be TRBD1 (5 bases). Looked up from germline, CDR1 is SEHNR and CDR2 is FQNEAQ (reference sequence). V gave up 5 bases and J gave up 5 bases, with 9 bases separating them. The CDR3 length is 12 residues. The CDR3 nucleotides read TGTGCCAGCAGCCACGGGGGGACTGAAGCTTTCTTT. It specifies CASSHGGTEAFF.

This sequence joins TRBV5-1 and TRBJ2-1, with D possibly called TRBD1 or TRBD2 (5 bases each). This CDR3 is 13 amino acids long. V was pared by 4 bases and J by 9 bases, with 14 bases between. From germline, CDR1 is SGHRS and CDR2 YFSETQ. The CDR3 loop is CASSGDPSGEQFF. The CDR3 region has the DNA TGCGCCAGCAGCGGGGACCCATCGGGTGAGCAGTTCTTC.

This clone was observed a single time. The chain carries TRBV7-9 and TRBJ1-2, with TRBD1 matching over 9 bases. V was clipped by 4 bases and J by 0 bases; unmatched bases: 12. This CDR3 comprises 18 residues. Germline V gene sequence: CDR1 SEHNR, CDR2 FQNEAQ (reference sequence). CDR3 in amino acids: CASSSHGQGRGANYGYTF. The CDR3 nucleotides are TGTGCCAGCAGCTCCCATGGACAGGGGAGAGGTGCTAACTATGGCTACACCTTC.

The rearrangement joins TRBV4-3 to TRBJ2-2; D ambiguous. Germline V gene lookup returns CDR1 LGHNA and CDR2 YSLEER. Deletions cut 4 bases from V and 6 bases from J, with 15 bases between. This CDR3 is built from 15 residues. In DNA, the CDR3 is TGCGCCAGCAGCCGCTTATCGGGTATCCCCGGGGAGCTGTTTTTT. This codes for CASSRLSGIPGELFF.

Turning to this clone: One junction end does not reproduce the germline sequence, and a read error may be involved. This chain joins TRBV7-9 and TRBJ1-6; D perhaps matches TRBD1 (6 bases). This CDR3 comprises 19 residues. Germline CDR1 and CDR2: SEHNR and FQNEAQ (reference sequence). CDR3 sequence: CASSLDVFSPGDYNSPLHF. DNA of the CDR3: TGTGCCAGCAGTTTAGATGTATTTAGTCCAGGGGACTATAATTCACCCCTCCACTTT.

This rearrangement joins TRBV19 to TRBJ1-1; maybe TRBD1 (6 bases). Trimming removed 8 bases from V and 4 bases from J, with 20 bases in between. This CDR3 region has 15 residues. CDR1 is LNHDA and CDR2 is SQIVND in the germline V gene (reference sequence). CDR3 bases: TGTGCCAGTGAATGGTCTAGAGAGGGGGGCACTGAAGCTTTCTTT. Its translation is CASEWSREGGTEAFF.

This chain uses TRBV19 with TRBJ1-2; TRBD1 matches at 9 bases. The V segment lost 11 bases and the J segment 7 bases; nucleotides outside the gene matches: 14. Germline CDR1 and CDR2: LNHDA and SQIVND (reference sequence). The CDR3 consists of 14 residues. The CDR3 spells CAGKIVDRGSGYTF. CDR3 in DNA: TGTGCCGGTAAGATAGTCGACAGGGGGTCTGGCTACACCTTC. The full variable domain, rest sourced from reference TRBV19 and TRBJ1-2, is DGGITQSPKYLFRKEGQNVTLSCEQNLNHDAMYWYRQDPGQGLRLIYYSQIVNDFQKGDIAEGYSVSREKKESFPLTVTSAQKNPTAFYLCAGKIVDRGSGYTFGSGTRLTVV.

This chain links TRBV14 with TRBJ1-2, with no clear D. V lost 1 base and J 0 bases, leaving 9 bases between the germline ends. This CDR3 has 15 residues. Germline loops: CDR1 SGHDN, CDR2 FVKESK. The CDR3 DNA reads as TGTGCCAGCAGCCAAGTCCAGGAATCTAACTATGGCTACACCTTC. Encoded protein: CASSQVQESNYGYTF.

This chain links TRBV4-3 with TRBJ1-4; D not resolved. The CDR3 has 18 amino acids. Trimming took 4 bases from V and 3 from J, leaving 21 bases between them. Germline V gene lookup returns CDR1 LGHNA and CDR2 YSLEER. Here the CDR3 DNA reads TGCGCCAGCAGCCCCCAATTGTTTGATGCATCGCCTAATGAAAAACTGTTTTTT. Amino acids: CASSPQLFDASPNEKLFF.

The gene calls are TRBV2 and TRBJ1-4; D gene ambiguous. This CDR3 spans 14 amino acids. Germline lookup yields CDR1 SNHLY and CDR2 FYNNEI. Between the trimmed V and J ends, which lost 5 bases and 3 bases, there was a span of 10 bases. DNA of the CDR3: TGTGCCAGCAGTTACGAGGGTCCTAATGAAAAACTGTTTTTT. It codes for CASSYEGPNEKLFF.

This rearrangement joins TRBV7-6 to TRBJ2-1, with D perhaps matching TRBD2 (6 bases). Germline V gene sequence: CDR1 SGHVS, CDR2 FNYEAQ. The CDR3 loop spans 16 amino acids. V gave up 1 base and J gave up 9 bases, with 19 bases separating them. CDR3 in DNA: TGTGCCAGCAGCTTAGAGTCAGCGGGCATGCCCAGTGAGCAGTTCTTC. Translated: CASSLESAGMPSEQFF.

The chain recombines TRBV28 with TRBJ1-6; D might be TRBD1 (5 bases). The germline gives CDR1 MDHEN, CDR2 SYDVKM. The CDR3 is 15 residues long. Trimming stripped 3 bases from V and 5 bases from J, with 11 bases between. The CDR3 sequence is CASSLGGINNSPLHF. The CDR3 bases are TGTGCCAGCAGTTTGGGGGGGATCAATAATTCACCCCTCCACTTT.

Written as DNA, the CDR3 is TGTGCCAGCAGTGGGGTAGCGGGAGATGAGACCCAGTACTTC. Translated: CASSGVAGDETQYF. The chain couples TRBV2 to TRBJ2-5; 9 bases line up with TRBD2. CDR1 is SNHLY and CDR2 is FYNNEI in the germline V gene. This CDR3 is built from 14 residues. The V and J ends lost 4 bases and 5 bases, in that order; junction bases with no gene match: 5.

V gene TRBV7-9 combines with J gene TRBJ2-7; the D is unclear. CDR1 SEHNR and CDR2 FQNEAQ come from the germline V gene (reference sequence). Trimming removed 2 bases from V and 6 bases from J, with 11 bases in between. The CDR3 covers 13 residues. CDR3 in amino acids: CASSLRDGSEQYF. CDR3 bases: TGTGCCAGCAGCTTAAGAGACGGAAGCGAGCAGTACTTC. Full variable domain (missing parts from reference TRBV7-9 and TRBJ2-7): DTGVSQNPRHKITKRGQNVTFRCDPISEHNRLYWYRQTLGQGPEFLTYFQNEAQLEKSRLLSDRFSAERPKGSFSTLEIQRTEQGDSAMYLCASSLRDGSEQYFGPGTRLTVT.

This chain connects TRBV7-9 to TRBJ1-5; no reliable D call. Between the trimmed V and J ends, which lost 0 bases and 4 bases, there was a span of 4 bases. Germline CDR1 and CDR2: SEHNR and FQNEAQ (reference sequence). This CDR3 has 13 residues. The CDR3 coding sequence is TGTGCCAGCAGCTTAGCCCCGAATCAGCCCCAGCATTTT. Translation: CASSLAPNQPQHF. The whole variable domain, filled in from reference TRBV7-9 and TRBJ1-5, reads DTGVSQNPRHKITKRGQNVTFRCDPISEHNRLYWYRQTLGQGPEFLTYFQNEAQLEKSRLLSDRFSAERPKGSFSTLEIQRTEQGDSAMYLCASSLAPNQPQHFGDGTRLSIL.

The chain joins TRBV27 to TRBJ1-4; TRBD1 matches at 9 bases. Germline V lookup: CDR1 MNHEY, CDR2 SMNVEV (reference sequence). After removal of 3 bases from V and 7 bases from J, the junction contained 6 bases not matched to a gene. This CDR3 comprises 15 residues. CDR3 sequence: CASSLQTGGAEKLFF. CDR3 nucleotide sequence: TGTGCCAGCAGTTTGCAGACAGGGGGAGCTGAAAAACTGTTTTTT.

This rearrangement joins TRBV2 to TRBJ2-1; 9 bases are shared with TRBD1. CDR3 size: 16 residues. Germline-derived CDR1 and CDR2 are SNHLY and FYNNEI. V shed 3 bases and J 2 bases; nucleotides not matched to a gene: 5. This CDR3 is CASSDIGTGTYNEQFF. The DNA for the CDR3 is TGTGCCAGCAGTGATATAGGGACAGGGACCTACAATGAGCAGTTCTTC.

The chain joins TRBV18 to TRBJ1-4; D unclear. The germline CDR1 and CDR2 sequences are KGHSH and LQKENI. The CDR3 is 14 residues long. V lost 3 bases and J lost 3, with 8 bases in between. The CDR3, as DNA: TGTGCCAGCTCACCTGGGGTTTCTAATGAAAAACTGTTTTTT. Amino acid sequence: CASSPGVSNEKLFF.

About this clone: Other DNA sequences in the same sample also yield this CDR3. The chain joins TRBV27 to TRBJ2-7; 10 bases are a match to TRBD2. CDR1 MNHEY and CDR2 SMNVEV come from the germline V gene (reference sequence). The ends lost 3 bases at V and 2 bases at J; junction bases unmatched: 1. This CDR3 contains 14 residues. CDR3 protein: CASSFSGGTYEQYF. CDR3 coding DNA: TGTGCCAGCAGTTTTAGCGGGGGGACCTACGAGCAGTACTTC.

The chain links TRBV7-8 to TRBJ1-1; unclear D gene. The CDR3 consists of 14 residues. CDR1 and CDR2 from the germline V gene are SGHVS and FQNEAQ. V was cut by 5 bases and J by 2 bases, with 12 bases left in between. Written as DNA, the CDR3 is TGTGCCAGCAGCCCACCGAGAACCAACACTGAAGCTTTCTTT. Protein product: CASSPPRTNTEAFF.

This clone was observed once. The rearrangement joins TRBV12-5 to TRBJ1-5, with a tentative D call TRBD1 (6 bases). The CDR3 has 14 amino acids. Germline CDR1 reads LGHNT; CDR2 reads FRNRAP. The ends were cut back, 3 bases at V and 7 bases at J, with 13 bases in the middle. The CDR3 DNA follows: TGTGCTAGTGGTTTTGAGGGGGGAAGACAGCCCCAGCATTTT. Translating it yields CASGFEGGRQPQHF.

This clone was seen just once. The gene calls are TRBV5-6 and TRBJ1-6; possible D gene TRBD1, 6 bases. V dropped 3 bases and J dropped 2 bases, with 15 bases sitting between them. The CDR3 loop spans 17 amino acids. Germline V gene sequence: CDR1 SGHDT, CDR2 YYEEEE. In nucleotides, the CDR3 is TGTGCCAGCAGCTGGGGAGCTAGGGGGACCTATAATTCACCCCTCCACTTT. Translating it yields CASSWGARGTYNSPLHF.

The chain links TRBV9 to TRBJ2-7; the match to TRBD2 covers 9 bases. The V gene's germline CDR1 is SGDLS and CDR2 YYNGEE. J gave up 4 bases and V 1 base, and 6 bases lay outside the gene matches. The CDR3 length is 15 residues. The CDR3, as DNA: TGTGCCAGCAGCGTAATCGCGGGAGGGGAATACGAGCAGTACTTC. Translating gives CASSVIAGGEYEQYF.

The chain couples TRBV29-1 to TRBJ2-5; D call uncertain. CDR3 length: 12 amino acids. CDR1 SQVTM and CDR2 ANQGSEA come from the germline V gene. V lost 6 bases and J lost 4, with 12 bases in between. The CDR3 spells CSVDGGPETQYF. The CDR3 nucleotides read TGCAGCGTAGACGGTGGTCCAGAGACCCAGTACTTC.

The chain recombines TRBV4-1 with TRBJ1-6, with D perhaps TRBD1 (6 bases). Per the germline V gene, CDR1 is MGHRA and CDR2 is YSYEKL. The CDR3 loop spans 16 amino acids. Trimming took 3 bases from V and 7 from J, leaving 16 bases between them. DNA of the CDR3: TGCGCCAGCAGCCAGTCGGGGGCGCAGGGGAATTCACCCCTCCACTTT. Translating gives CASSQSGAQGNSPLHF.